The following is a TCR beta chain sequence with its context. As processed by the authors: The authors estimated nucleated cell counts from reference gene primer amplification. Sequencing used immunoSEQ multiplex PCR; TCRdb keeps in-frame clones, though not all of them. For V, J and clone size, that table is used; D and trimming come from the DNA. The sample lists about 190,000 clones; approximately 87% were seen once. The sample belongs to a study of blood T cell repertoires in COVID-19. Germline CDR1 SGHRS, CDR2 YFSETQ. The CDR3 loop spans 16 amino acids. V was cut by 3 bases and J by 7 bases, with 21 bases left in between.

V is TRBV5-1 and J is TRBJ2-3; TRBD2 might be the D (7 bases). The sample taken for sequencing was peripheral blood. The clonotype was recovered from a woman under 30 who had recovered from COVID-19. CDR3 bases: TGCGCCAGCAGCTGGGAGGGGGACCGCCGTGTTAATACGCAGTATTTT. Residues: CASSWEGDRRVNTQYF.